One and the same sample provided the 24 T cell receptor beta chains below, sequenced in a study of spatial heterogeneity in lung cancer. TCRdb passed the 5' RACE reads through MiXCR, listing each CDR3 protein once. The table includes roughly 16,000 distinct CDR3 sequences, about a fifth detected once. Specified time point: sample taken at primary tumor resection. Extraction of whole RNA from tumor, nontumor lung or frozen PBMC preceded unsorted sequencing. This specimen was PBMCs, taken at surgery. The source of these receptors is a female donor with early-stage non-small cell lung cancer.

This clonotype has ten or more counts. The chain is built from TRBV7-2 and TRBJ1-5; 7 bases line up with TRBD1. This CDR3 has 15 amino acids. Germline CDR1 is SGHTA and CDR2 is FQGNSA. Unmatched junction bases numbered 4, after V lost 1 base and J lost 4 bases. The chain's CDR3 is CASSLVAGQNQPQHF. CDR3 coding DNA: TGTGCCAGCAGCTTAGTAGCGGGACAGAATCAGCCCCAGCATTTT.

The chain links TRBV28 to TRBJ2-3; 9 bases match TRBD1. The CDR3 covers 16 residues. Germline V gene data show CDR1 as MDHEN and CDR2 as SYDVKM. V lost 4 bases to trimming and J lost 6 bases; unmatched junction nucleotides: 11. The CDR3 sequence is CASSSVGTGKMDTQYF. CDR3 nucleotide sequence: TGTGCCAGCAGTTCGGTGGGGACAGGGAAGATGGATACGCAGTATTTT.

This clonotype was seen at least ten times. The chain employs TRBV20-1 and TRBJ1-4; perhaps TRBD1 as D (5 bases). V was clipped by 3 bases and J by 6 bases, with 17 bases between them. Per germline, CDR1 DFQATT and CDR2 SNEGSKA (reference sequence). CDR3 length: 15 residues. CDR3 nucleotides: TGCAGTGCTAGTAAATCCAGGGCGTTCGATGAAAAACTGTTTTTT. Translation gives CSASKSRAFDEKLFF.

There are many counts of this clonotype. The gene calls are TRBV4-2 and TRBJ2-3; TRBD2 aligns across 8 bases. Unmatched junction bases numbered 8, after V lost 3 bases and J lost 3 bases. Germline lookup yields CDR1 LGHNA and CDR2 YNFKEQ. This CDR3 is 16 amino acids long. This chain's CDR3 is CASSHPAGGKTDTQYF. The DNA for the CDR3 is TGTGCCAGCAGCCATCCGGCGGGAGGCAAGACAGATACGCAGTATTTT.

This clonotype ranks as medium-sized. This sequence joins TRBV20-1 and TRBJ2-3, with TRBD2 identical over 8 bases. CDR1 DFQATT and CDR2 SNEGSKA come from the germline V gene (reference sequence). The CDR3 has 14 amino acids. The junction had 4 bases not matched to a gene; V was cut back by 2 bases and J by 3 bases. The CDR3 reads CSARYSGATDTQYF. DNA of the CDR3: TGCAGTGCTAGATATAGCGGGGCTACAGATACGCAGTATTTT.

This clonotype has a handful of counts. V and J are TRBV7-7 and TRBJ2-7; D might be TRBD1 (5 bases). The germline V gene encodes CDR1 SSHAT and CDR2 FNYEAQ (reference sequence). The CDR3 totals 16 residues. The CDR3 loop reads CASSHLARTLSYEQYV. The CDR3 DNA is TGTGCTAGCAGCCATTTAGCTAGGACACTTTCCTACGAGCAGTACGTC.

This clonotype appeared many times. The chain recombines TRBV28 with TRBJ1-2; D may be TRBD1 (6 bases). The germline V gene encodes CDR1 MDHEN and CDR2 SYDVKM. Trimming shortened V by 6 bases and J by 1 base, and 15 bases separated the two germline ends. This CDR3 is built from 15 residues. CDR3: CASSGTGTFNYGYTF. The CDR3 nucleotides read TGTGCCAGCAGCGGGACCGGGACATTTAACTATGGCTACACCTTC.

This clonotype occurred many times. The gene calls are TRBV29-1 and TRBJ2-1; 12 bases map to TRBD1. V lost 7 bases and J lost 9; bases outside the gene matches: 10. Germline lookup yields CDR1 SQVTM and CDR2 ANQGSEA. This CDR3 contains 14 residues. DNA for the CDR3: TGCAGCGCCATTCCCGGGACAGGGGGCGGTGAGCAGTTCTTC. Translating gives CSAIPGTGGGEQFF.

In this sample, this clonotype is medium-sized (0.01 to 0.1%). The rearrangement joins TRBV28 to TRBJ2-1; tentatively, D is TRBD1 (5 bases). V was trimmed by 3 bases and J by 0 bases, leaving 15 bases between them. This CDR3 contains 17 residues. Germline V gene lookup returns CDR1 MDHEN and CDR2 SYDVKM. This CDR3 is CASSFDSLRSSYNEQFF. DNA for the CDR3: TGTGCCAGCAGTTTTGACAGTCTAAGGAGCTCCTACAATGAGCAGTTCTTC. Complete variable domain (other parts from reference TRBV28 and TRBJ2-1): DVKVTQSSRYLVKRTGEKVFLECVQDMDHENMFWYRQDPGLGLRLIYFSYDVKMKEKGDIPEGYSVSREKKERFSLILESASTNQTSMYLCASSFDSLRSSYNEQFFGPGTRLTVL.

By share, this clonotype ranks as medium-sized (0.01 to 0.1%). This sequence joins TRBV5-6 and TRBJ2-1; TRBD2 matches 8 bases. The CDR3 has 15 amino acids. Germline V gene lookup returns CDR1 SGHDT and CDR2 YYEEEE. V shed 5 bases, J shed 2 bases, and the junction held 6 bases outside the gene matches. The CDR3 DNA reads TGTGCCAGCAGGAAACCAGCGGGAGCCTACAATGAGCAGTTCTTC. Its translation: CASRKPAGAYNEQFF.

This clonotype was found many times. CDR3 sequence reads: CASSPRANEKLFF. In DNA form, the CDR3 reads TGTGCCAGCTCACCACGGGCTAATGAAAAACTGTTTTTT. This chain connects TRBV18 to TRBJ1-4, with D unresolved. Germline V gene data show CDR1 as KGHSH and CDR2 as LQKENI. V shed 1 base and J shed 3 bases, with 3 bases lying between them. The CDR3 runs to 13 residues.

This clonotype showed up many times. This chain uses TRBV7-9 with TRBJ2-5, with 9 bases that match TRBD1. Germline V gene sequence: CDR1 SEHNR, CDR2 FQNEAQ (reference sequence). V was pared by 1 base and J by 0 bases, with 0 bases of the junction left unmatched. CDR3 length: 15 amino acids. The CDR3 loop is CASSLGDRDQETQYF. In DNA form, the CDR3 reads TGTGCCAGCAGCTTAGGGGACAGGGACCAAGAGACCCAGTACTTC.

This clonotype was counted only a few times. The chain has TRBV20-1 and TRBJ1-2, with D perhaps TRBD1 (5 bases). Trimming took 3 bases from V and 5 from J, leaving 28 bases between them. This CDR3 is built from 18 residues. Germline CDR1 reads DFQATT; CDR2 reads SNEGSKA (reference sequence). DNA for the CDR3: TGCAGTGCTAGCTCTGGGGGTTATCGTCCCCTCTTTTTTTATGGCTACACCTTC. Translation: CSASSGGYRPLFFYGYTF.

V usage is TRBV6-2 or TRBV6-3 and J usage is TRBJ2-2; 7 bases map to TRBD2. The V gene's germline CDR1 is MNHEY and CDR2 SVGEGT. This CDR3 has 15 residues. V shed 8 bases, J shed 4 bases, and the junction held 10 bases outside the gene matches. CDR3 coding DNA: TGTGCCAGCCTTTCGGGAGGTGGGCGCACCGGGGAGCTGTTTTTT. Translated, it gives CASLSGGGRTGELFF.

This clonotype was detected ten times or more. The chain couples TRBV3-1 to TRBJ1-6; D is unclear. V was cut by 4 bases and J by 13 bases, with 11 bases left in between. CDR3 length: 12 residues. Germline V gene sequence: CDR1 LGHDT, CDR2 YNNKEL (reference sequence). DNA of the CDR3: TGTGCCAGCAGCCTAACATTGGGGCCCCTCCACTTT. Translation: CASSLTLGPLHF.

The sample holds many counts of this clonotype. The chain employs TRBV19 and TRBJ2-1; 9 bases agree with TRBD1. V lost 6 bases and J lost 8; bases outside the gene matches: 11. Germline V gene data show CDR1 as LNHDA and CDR2 as SQIVND (reference sequence). This CDR3 spans 15 amino acids. CDR3 coding DNA: TGTGCCAGTAGCCCAGGACAGGGGCCCCACTATGAGCAGTTCTTC. Encoded protein: CASSPGQGPHYEQFF.

This clonotype was detected only a few times. The rearrangement joins TRBV5-1 to TRBJ1-1, with unresolved D. CDR3 length equals 14 residues. The V gene's germline CDR1 is SGHRS and CDR2 YFSETQ. V shed 1 base and J shed 3 bases, with 10 bases lying between them. The CDR3 loop reads CASSLPGHYTEAFF. The CDR3 nucleotides are TGCGCCAGCAGCTTGCCGGGTCACTACACTGAAGCTTTCTTT.

This clonotype appeared many times. V gene TRBV6-2 or TRBV6-3 combines with J gene TRBJ2-5; 7 bases map to TRBD2. Germline values: CDR1 MNHEY, CDR2 SVGEGT. Unmatched junction bases numbered 9, after V lost 1 base and J lost 13 bases. The CDR3 consists of 13 residues. The CDR3 reads CASSYYWGGSRYF. In nucleotides, the CDR3 is TGTGCCAGCAGTTACTACTGGGGAGGGTCCCGGTACTTC.

This clonotype was recorded at least ten times. This chain joins TRBV4-3 and TRBJ1-2; 9 bases align to TRBD1. This CDR3 comprises 14 residues. The J segment lost 8 bases and the V segment lost 2 bases, leaving 6 bases of the junction unmatched. Per germline, CDR1 LGHNA and CDR2 YSLEER. The CDR3 DNA follows: TGCGCCAGCAGCCAACGTTGGACAGGGGACGGCTACACCTTC. Translation: CASSQRWTGDGYTF.

This clonotype occurred many times. The gene calls are TRBV12-3 or TRBV12-4 and TRBJ2-1, with a tentative D call TRBD2 (7 bases). V was trimmed by 6 bases and J by 1 base, leaving 25 bases between them. The CDR3 runs 19 residues. CDR3: CASSPQGRGGRSSYNEQFF. CDR3 DNA sequence: TGTGCCAGCAGCCCTCAGGGGAGGGGCGGGAGATCGTCCTACAATGAGCAGTTCTTC.

The V and J genes are TRBV7-8 and TRBJ2-7; D uncertain. V lost 1 base and J lost 3, with 7 bases in between. The CDR3 covers 13 residues. CDR1 SGHVS and CDR2 FQNEAQ come from the germline V gene. CDR3 in amino acids: CASSLGPLYEQYF. In DNA, the CDR3 is TGTGCCAGCAGCTTAGGACCGCTCTACGAGCAGTACTTC.

This clonotype was seen many times. V is TRBV5-1 and J is TRBJ2-5; TRBD2 matches 7 bases. The CDR3 has 20 amino acids. The V segment lost 0 bases and the J segment 2 bases; nucleotides outside the gene matches: 19. Germline V gene data show CDR1 as SGHRS and CDR2 as YFSETQ. CDR3 sequence (DNA): TGCGCCAGCAGCTTGGCCTCTCCGCTAGTCTCTAGCGGCCAACAAGAGACCCAGTACTTC. Translating it yields CASSLASPLVSSGQQETQYF.

This rearrangement joins TRBV28 to TRBJ2-7, with 7 bases aligning to TRBD1. After removal of 4 bases from V and 6 bases from J, the junction contained 3 bases not matched to a gene. The germline gives CDR1 MDHEN, CDR2 SYDVKM. The CDR3 consists of 12 residues. CDR3 protein: CASSWTGSEQYV. The CDR3 region has the DNA TGTGCCAGCAGTTGGACAGGATCCGAGCAGTACGTC.

This clonotype was found many times. J is TRBJ2-7 and V is TRBV3-1; the match to TRBD2 covers 14 bases. Losses at the gene ends were 1 base for V and 6 bases for J; bases not matched to a gene: 2. Germline lookup yields CDR1 LGHDT and CDR2 YNNKEL (reference sequence). This CDR3 contains 15 residues. CDR3 DNA sequence: TGTGCCAGCAGCCAAGGACTAGCGGGAGGGCGCGAGCAGTACTTC. Its translation is CASSQGLAGGREQYF.